This TCR gamma chain was observed in a study of gamma-delta T cells after stem cell transplantation. The ends lost 3 bases at V and 7 bases at J; junction bases unmatched: 6. The CDR3 totals 16 residues. Germline CDR1 is GITISATS and CDR2 is ISYDGTV (reference sequence). This clone was counted a few times. TCRdb reanalyzed the RT-PCR reads using CATT. The sample holds 500 to 700 gamma-chain clones, about 18% seen once. Sequencing was performed on gamma-delta T cells. This TCR derives from a human donor. It is not recorded whose cells these are; they may come from a transplant donor. V is TRGV9 and J is TRGJP. Germline matching of the DNA provided the J gene here, since TCRdb leaves it blank. The CDR3 region has the DNA TGTGCCTTGTGGGAGTTAGAGGAGTTGGGCAAAAAAATCAAGGTATTT. Translated: CALWELEELGKKIKVF.